These 19 T cell receptor beta chains were all obtained from the same sample, sequenced in a study of T cells in Graves' hyperthyroidism and ophthalmopathy. Template material for amplifying TCR beta CDR3 regions consisted of RNA transcripts. The HTBI primer set drove a first-round RT-PCR of the TCR CDR3. Each CDR3 protein is one row after TCRdb ran MiXCR on the multiplex PCR reads. Of 300,000 to 400,000 distinct CDR3 sequences listed, approximately 15% are singletons. Sequenced sample: blood. These TCRs come from a woman aged 25 to 39 with Graves' ophthalmopathy.

This clonotype occurred many times. The chain joins TRBV24-1 to TRBJ1-5, with D maybe TRBD1 (5 bases). V gave up 2 bases and J gave up 6 bases, with 10 bases separating them. This CDR3 spans 14 amino acids. Germline V lookup: CDR1 KGHDR, CDR2 SFDVKD. The CDR3 is CATSDSGRGQPQHF. The CDR3 region has the DNA TGTGCCACCAGTGATTCAGGGAGGGGTCAGCCCCAGCATTTT.

V usage is TRBV5-1 and J usage is TRBJ1-4, with D possibly matching TRBD1 (5 bases). Germline loops: CDR1 SGHRS, CDR2 YFSETQ. This CDR3 has 14 amino acids. V dropped 1 base and J dropped 8 bases, with 12 bases sitting between them. The CDR3 protein is CASSLTGGREKLFF. In DNA, the CDR3 is TGCGCCAGCAGCTTGACGGGGGGGAGGGAAAAACTGTTTTTT.

At least ten counts were recorded for this clonotype. The V call is TRBV18, the J call TRBJ2-7; 10 positions agree with TRBD1. The CDR3 totals 14 residues. Germline trimming cut 2 bases from V and 2 bases from J; bases unmatched to any gene: 0. The germline V gene has CDR1 KGHSH and CDR2 LQKENI. This chain's CDR3 is CASSPGTGAYEQYF. In DNA form, the CDR3 reads TGTGCCAGCTCACCAGGGACAGGGGCCTACGAGCAGTACTTC. Supplemented by reference TRBV18 and TRBJ2-7, the full variable domain reads NAGVMQNPRHLVRRRGQEARLRCSPMKGHSHVYWYRQLPEEGLKFMVYLQKENIIDESGMPKERFSAEFPKEGPSILRIQQVVRGDSAAYFCASSPGTGAYEQYFGPGTRLTVT.

This clonotype appeared many times. V gene TRBV20-1 combines with J gene TRBJ2-7, with a tentative D call TRBD1 (6 bases). CDR1 and CDR2 from the germline V gene are DFQATT and SNEGSKA (reference sequence). The V gene lost 6 bases and the J gene lost 3 bases, with 15 bases spanning the gap. CDR3 length: 13 amino acids. Here the CDR3 DNA reads TGCAGTGCGTCGGCCGGGACAAACTACGAGCAGTACTTC. This codes for CSASAGTNYEQYF.

V and J are TRBV28 and TRBJ1-4; D gene unclear. CDR1 is MDHEN, CDR2 SYDVKM, per germline. Trimming removed 5 bases from V and 4 bases from J, with 17 bases in between. There are 16 residues in the CDR3. The CDR3 region has the DNA TGTGCCAGCAGTACCCGGGCAGGCAGCTTTAATGAAAAACTGTTTTTT. As protein: CASSTRAGSFNEKLFF.

This clonotype was counted ten times or more. This chain connects TRBV2 to TRBJ2-1; D gene unclear. CDR1 and CDR2 from the germline V gene are SNHLY and FYNNEI. V lost 6 bases and J lost 4, with 4 bases in between. The CDR3 is 11 amino acids. The CDR3: CASRAYNEQFF. DNA of the CDR3: TGTGCCAGCAGAGCTTACAATGAGCAGTTCTTC.

This clonotype was picked up many times. The chain joins TRBV2 to TRBJ2-5; possibly TRBD1 for D (8 bases). The CDR3 contains 15 residues. V was clipped by 7 bases and J by 5 bases, with 20 bases between them. The germline V gene encodes CDR1 SNHLY and CDR2 FYNNEI. CDR3 in amino acids: CASNQGAGRVETQYF. In DNA, the CDR3 is TGTGCCAGCAACCAGGGGGCAGGGAGGGTCGAGACCCAGTACTTC.

This clonotype was seen many times. This chain links TRBV24-1 with TRBJ2-7; 7 nucleotides match TRBD2. This CDR3 region has 13 residues. CDR1 and CDR2 from the germline V gene are KGHDR and SFDVKD. Losses at the gene ends were 7 bases for V and 0 bases for J; bases not matched to a gene: 2. The CDR3 DNA reads TGTGCCACCAGCGGGGGGAGCTCCTACGAGCAGTACTTC. Translating gives CATSGGSSYEQYF.

This clonotype was counted between two and nine times. This chain joins TRBV9 and TRBJ2-7, with unresolved D. The germline gives CDR1 SGDLS, CDR2 YYNGEE. This CDR3 has 14 residues. Trimming left V 0 bases short and J 2 bases short, with 9 bases between. CDR3 nucleotides: TGTGCCAGCAGCGTAGGGGGAAGTACCTACGAGCAGTACTTC. Translated: CASSVGGSTYEQYF.

This clonotype was seen only a few times. This chain uses TRBV20-1 with TRBJ2-7; a possible D gene is TRBD2 (5 bases). V gave up 5 bases and J gave up 4 bases, with 18 bases separating them. This CDR3 contains 14 residues. Germline V gene lookup returns CDR1 DFQATT and CDR2 SNEGSKA (reference sequence). For the CDR3, the DNA is TGCAGTGCTCCCACGGGAACCAGCAAATACGAGCAGTACTTC. Translation: CSAPTGTSKYEQYF.

The chain combines TRBV7-2 with TRBJ2-7, with 9 bases matching TRBD2. Germline assignment: CDR1 SGHTA and CDR2 FQGNSA. This CDR3 contains 17 residues. V was pared by 6 bases and J by 4 bases, with 16 bases of the junction left unmatched. In nucleotides, the CDR3 is TGTGCCAGCAGTTACGGGGTAGCGGGGGATTTTCCTTACGAGCAGTACTTC. Protein product: CASSYGVAGDFPYEQYF.

This clonotype was counted a few times. The chain carries TRBV20-1 and TRBJ2-1; D tentatively reads TRBD1 or TRBD2 (6 bases each). Germline CDR1 reads DFQATT; CDR2 reads SNEGSKA (reference sequence). The CDR3 loop spans 14 amino acids. Trimming cost V 3 bases and J 2 bases, with 11 bases left between them. This CDR3 is CSARSGGPYNEQFF. The CDR3 DNA reads TGCAGTGCTAGGTCCGGGGGCCCCTACAATGAGCAGTTCTTC.

This clonotype was recorded at least ten times. This chain joins TRBV27 and TRBJ2-1, with D possibly TRBD2 on 5 matching bases. Germline assignment: CDR1 MNHEY and CDR2 SMNVEV (reference sequence). V was clipped by 6 bases and J by 0 bases, with 12 bases between them. The CDR3 has 15 amino acids. For the CDR3, the DNA is TGTGCCAGCAGCCCGGACTTCAGCTCCTACAATGAGCAGTTCTTC. Protein sequence: CASSPDFSSYNEQFF.

The table lists this clonotype with many counts. This sequence joins TRBV6-1 and TRBJ1-5, with D possibly being TRBD1 (5 bases). This CDR3 region has 17 residues. Germline values: CDR1 MNHNS, CDR2 SASEGT. The CDR3 region is CSVRPSGGIISNQPQHF. DNA of the CDR3: TGTTCTGTCAGGCCTAGCGGGGGAATAATTAGCAATCAGCCCCAGCATTTT.

This clonotype was picked up many times. The chain combines TRBV20-1 with TRBJ2-7; tentatively, D is TRBD1 (6 bases). The germline V and J ends were trimmed by 3 bases and 2 bases, with 14 bases remaining between them. CDR3 length: 14 residues. Germline values: CDR1 DFQATT, CDR2 SNEGSKA (reference sequence). CDR3 sequence (DNA): TGCAGTGCTAGGACCGGGGCAGGGGCCTACGAGCAGTACTTC. It translates to CSARTGAGAYEQYF.

This clonotype was observed at least ten times. The chain joins TRBV11-3 to TRBJ2-1, with D tentatively TRBD2 (7 bases). The CDR3 runs to 21 residues. V was cut by 2 bases and J by 4 bases, with 30 bases left in between. Per germline, CDR1 SGHNT and CDR2 YENEEA. This CDR3 reads CASSLTGRRGPQGEGYNEQFF. The DNA for the CDR3 is TGTGCCAGCAGCTTAACGGGGCGGCGGGGGCCCCAAGGGGAGGGATACAATGAGCAGTTCTTC.

In this sample, this clonotype turned up many times. This rearrangement joins TRBV3-1 to TRBJ1-3, with D uncertain. This CDR3 has 15 residues. Looked up from germline, CDR1 is LGHDT and CDR2 is YNNKEL (reference sequence). The ends were cut back, 3 bases at V and 5 bases at J, with 14 bases in the middle. CDR3 region: CASSHAWNSRNTIYF. Written as DNA, the CDR3 is TGTGCCAGCAGCCATGCATGGAATTCTAGAAACACCATATATTTT.

This clonotype was detected ten times or more. The rearrangement joins TRBV18 to TRBJ2-4; D is ambiguous. Germline loops: CDR1 KGHSH, CDR2 LQKENI. The CDR3 extends over 15 amino acids. V lost 5 bases and J lost 4, with 15 bases in between. In DNA, the CDR3 is TGTGCCAGCTCAAACCGAAAAAGCCAGAAAAACATTCAGTACTTC. This gives the protein CASSNRKSQKNIQYF.

The J gene is TRBJ1-1, the V gene TRBV18, with D unresolved. Germline V gene sequence: CDR1 KGHSH, CDR2 LQKENI. This CDR3 comprises 13 residues. Trimming left V 1 base short and J 5 bases short, with 8 bases between. CDR3 sequence (DNA): TGTGCCAGCTCACCACTCCAGGAAACTGAAGCTTTCTTT. Protein product: CASSPLQETEAFF.